These 28 T cell receptor beta chains came from one sample sequenced in a study of T cell changes during pregnancy in multiple sclerosis. The data were produced by immunoSEQ multiplex PCR, yet TCRdb's version contains in-frame clones alone and is incomplete. This table has roughly 110,000 clones, roughly 92% appearing once. The sample was peripheral blood, taken in the third trimester of pregnancy. The origin of the receptors is a female donor in good health, enrolled as a control in a pregnancy study.

V usage is TRBV5-4 and J usage is TRBJ2-7, with TRBD2 matching over 15 bases. Germline lookup yields CDR1 SGHNT and CDR2 YYREEE (reference sequence). V was pared by 5 bases and J by 4 bases, with 10 bases of the junction left unmatched. The CDR3 totals 17 residues. CDR3 region: CASREGLAGGPGYEQYF. CDR3 bases: TGTGCCAGCAGAGAAGGACTAGCGGGGGGGCCGGGGTACGAGCAGTACTTC.

V gene TRBV4-3 combines with J gene TRBJ2-3; D is perhaps TRBD1 (6 bases). V shed 0 bases and J shed 3 bases, with 19 bases lying between them. Germline V lookup: CDR1 LGHNA, CDR2 YSLEER. This CDR3 has 18 amino acids. CDR3 bases: TGCGCCAGCAGCCAAGATCAGGCAGGGGATTTGTTGACAGATACGCAGTATTTT. Its translation is CASSQDQAGDLLTDTQYF.

The rearrangement uses TRBV30 and TRBJ2-2; a weak D match, TRBD1 (6 bases). The length of the CDR3 is 17 residues. With 0 bases removed from V and 5 bases from J, the gap between germline ends came to 19 bases. Germline loops: CDR1 GTSNPN, CDR2 SVGIG (reference sequence). The chain's CDR3 is CAWSVEGSGGLTGELFF. Written as DNA, the CDR3 is TGTGCCTGGAGTGTTGAAGGATCTGGGGGCCTGACCGGGGAGCTGTTTTTT. The whole variable domain, filled in from reference TRBV30 and TRBJ2-2, reads SQTIHQWPATLVQPVGSPLSLECTVEGTSNPNLYWYRQAAGRGLQLLFYSVGIGQISSEVPQNLSASRPQDRQFILSSKKLLLSDSGFYLCAWSVEGSGGLTGELFFGEGSRLTVL.

This clone has just one count. This chain connects TRBV13 to TRBJ1-4; D might be TRBD1 (6 bases). This CDR3 spans 14 amino acids. Germline V CDR1 and CDR2: PRHDT, FYEKMQ (reference sequence). Trimming pared 3 bases from V and 3 bases from J, leaving 8 bases between. The CDR3: CASSFRGPNEKLFF. In DNA form, the CDR3 reads TGTGCCAGCAGCTTCAGGGGACCTAATGAAAAACTGTTTTTT.

CDR3 DNA sequence: TGTGCCAGCAGCACTGCTCCGGGACACCCGAACACCGGGGAGCTGTTTTTT. It encodes CASSTAPGHPNTGELFF. V usage is TRBV11-3 and J usage is TRBJ2-2; TRBD1 is a possible D gene (6 bases). This CDR3 is 17 amino acids long. Germline CDR1 SGHNT, CDR2 YENEEA. The V and J ends lost 5 bases and 0 bases respectively, with 16 bases between them.

The genes are TRBV30 and TRBJ1-1; maybe TRBD1 (6 bases). The CDR3 runs to 13 residues. In germline, CDR1 is GTSNPN, CDR2 SVGIG (reference sequence). Trimming shortened V by 3 bases and J by 10 bases, and 18 bases separated the two germline ends. CDR3 loop: CAWRFGTSGGAFF. The DNA for the CDR3 is TGTGCCTGGAGGTTCGGGACATCAGGAGGAGCTTTCTTT.

This rearrangement joins TRBV5-1 to TRBJ2-3; 9 positions agree with TRBD2. CDR1 SGHRS and CDR2 YFSETQ come from the germline V gene. J was trimmed by 5 bases and V by 7 bases; bases with no gene match: 8. CDR3 length: 14 residues. The CDR3, as DNA: TGCGCCAGCCACCCTAGCGGGGCGAGAGATACGCAGTATTTT. Translating gives CASHPSGARDTQYF.

The chain recombines TRBV18 with TRBJ2-5; possible D gene TRBD2, 6 bases. V shed 3 bases and J shed 4 bases, with 12 bases lying between them. The germline V gene encodes CDR1 KGHSH and CDR2 LQKENI. The CDR3 totals 14 residues. CDR3 sequence: CASSPAGILETQYF. The CDR3 coding sequence is TGTGCCAGCTCACCGGCGGGGATTCTAGAGACCCAGTACTTC.

V is TRBV9 and J is TRBJ1-2; 9 bases fit TRBD1. The junction had 5 bases not matched to a gene; V was cut back by 2 bases and J by 3 bases. CDR3 length: 15 amino acids. CDR1 SGDLS and CDR2 YYNGEE come from the germline V gene. CDR3 nucleotide sequence: TGTGCCAGCAGCGTGGACAGGGGCGCCGACTATGGCTACACCTTC. Translation gives CASSVDRGADYGYTF.

This chain links TRBV6-1 with TRBJ2-7; TRBD1 aligns across 7 bases. The V segment lost 6 bases and the J segment 3 bases; nucleotides outside the gene matches: 8. The CDR3 has 14 amino acids. Germline V gene sequence: CDR1 MNHNS, CDR2 SASEGT. The chain's CDR3 is CASRVDRSSYEQYF. For the CDR3, the DNA is TGTGCCAGCAGAGTGGACAGGTCCAGCTACGAGCAGTACTTC.

The V and J genes are TRBV7-8 and TRBJ1-1; D ambiguous. CDR1 SGHVS and CDR2 FQNEAQ come from the germline V gene. V dropped 1 base and J dropped 1 base, with 7 bases sitting between them. This CDR3 contains 14 residues. CDR3 region: CASSLGLENTEAFF. The CDR3 DNA follows: TGTGCCAGCAGCTTAGGCCTAGAGAACACTGAAGCTTTCTTT.

This clone was picked up one time. This sequence joins TRBV4-3 and TRBJ1-4; D possibly corresponds to TRBD1 (5 bases). The CDR3 contains 13 residues. V was shortened by 6 bases and J by 8 bases, with 13 bases between the two germline ends. Germline V gene lookup returns CDR1 LGHNA and CDR2 YSLEER. The CDR3 sequence is CASSLLTGEKLFF. As DNA, the CDR3 is TGCGCCAGCAGTCTGCTAACAGGAGAAAAACTGTTTTTT.

This clone came up once. The sample contains more than one DNA sequence encoding this CDR3. This chain connects TRBV27 to TRBJ1-2; D is ambiguous. Germline loops: CDR1 MNHEY, CDR2 SMNVEV (reference sequence). V was trimmed by 6 bases and J by 4 bases, leaving 9 bases between them. This CDR3 has 12 amino acids. CDR3 in amino acids: CASRSGSYGYTF. Here the CDR3 DNA reads TGTGCCAGCAGGTCAGGTTCCTATGGCTACACCTTC.

The rearrangement joins TRBV4-2 to TRBJ2-1, with D perhaps TRBD2 (5 bases). CDR1 and CDR2 from the germline V gene are LGHNA and YNFKEQ. Between the trimmed V and J ends, which lost 0 bases and 4 bases, there was a span of 16 bases. This CDR3 has 17 amino acids. The CDR3, as DNA: TGTGCCAGCAGCCAAGACGCGTCTAGCCATAATTACAATGAGCAGTTCTTC. It codes for CASSQDASSHNYNEQFF.

The chain couples TRBV9 to TRBJ2-2; the match to TRBD1 covers 7 bases. Losses at the gene ends were 5 bases for V and 4 bases for J; bases not matched to a gene: 8. The CDR3 runs to 15 residues. CDR1 is SGDLS and CDR2 is YYNGEE in the germline V gene. The CDR3 spells CASSKLGQTTGELFF. In DNA, the CDR3 is TGTGCCAGCAGTAAACTGGGACAGACCACCGGGGAGCTGTTTTTT.

V gene TRBV9 combines with J gene TRBJ2-5, with 10 bases matching TRBD1. This CDR3 has 17 residues. Germline V gene lookup returns CDR1 SGDLS and CDR2 YYNGEE. J gave up 1 base and V 4 bases, and 10 bases lay outside the gene matches. The CDR3 coding sequence is TGTGCCAGCAGCATTAACCCGGGACAGGGGATCCAAGAGACCCAGTACTTC. Its translation: CASSINPGQGIQETQYF. Together with reference TRBV9 and TRBJ2-5, the CDR3 gives the full variable domain: DSGVTQTPKHLITATGQRVTLRCSPRSGDLSVYWYQQSLDQGLQFLIQYYNGEERAKGNILERFSAQQFPDLHSELNLSSLELGDSALYFCASSINPGQGIQETQYFGPGTRLLVL.

J is TRBJ2-2 and V is TRBV5-5; TRBD1 might be the D (5 bases). This CDR3 spans 13 amino acids. The V and J ends lost 4 bases and 6 bases respectively, with 10 bases between them. Germline V gene sequence: CDR1 SGHKS, CDR2 YYEKEE (reference sequence). CDR3 sequence reads: CASSQDSAGELFF. The CDR3 bases are TGTGCCAGCAGCCAAGACAGCGCCGGGGAGCTGTTTTTT.

The V call is TRBV7-8, the J call TRBJ2-2, with D possibly being TRBD1 (5 bases). CDR3 length equals 16 residues. CDR1 SGHVS and CDR2 FQNEAQ come from the germline V gene. V was clipped by 5 bases and J by 5 bases, with 18 bases between them. As DNA, the CDR3 is TGTGCCAGCAGCACTCAGGGTCAGGTGGGGACCGGGGAGCTGTTTTTT. As protein: CASSTQGQVGTGELFF.

This clone has a single count. The chain recombines TRBV9 with TRBJ2-2, with D unclear. Deletions cut 0 bases from V and 4 bases from J, with 7 bases between. Germline V gene data show CDR1 as SGDLS and CDR2 as YYNGEE. The CDR3 runs 14 residues. The CDR3 DNA reads TGTGCCAGCAGCGTAGACGGTATCACCGGGGAGCTGTTTTTT. Amino acid sequence: CASSVDGITGELFF.

This chain joins TRBV7-2 and TRBJ2-3; a weak D match, TRBD2 (6 bases). V was clipped by 5 bases and J by 0 bases, with 9 bases between them. Germline assignment: CDR1 SGHTA and CDR2 FQGNSA. The CDR3 spans 14 residues. CDR3 in DNA: TGTGCCAGCAGCCGGGACTTCAGCACAGATACGCAGTATTTT. This translates into CASSRDFSTDTQYF.

This rearrangement joins TRBV2 to TRBJ1-5; 10 bases agree with TRBD1. Germline V CDR1 and CDR2: SNHLY, FYNNEI. The trim removed 6 bases at V and 6 bases at J, leaving 5 bases unmatched. The CDR3 is 14 amino acids. Here the CDR3 reads CASRGDRGAQPQHF. CDR3 nucleotides: TGTGCCAGCAGGGGGGACAGGGGCGCTCAGCCCCAGCATTTT.

This rearrangement joins TRBV30 to TRBJ2-2, with unresolved D. Per germline, CDR1 GTSNPN and CDR2 SVGIG (reference sequence). Trimming cost V 2 bases and J 5 bases, with 21 bases left between them. CDR3 length: 17 residues. The CDR3 coding sequence is TGTGCCTGGAGTACGTCCCGAACTTTTTTGCGAACCGGGGAGCTGTTTTTT. Encoded protein: CAWSTSRTFLRTGELFF.

This chain joins TRBV27 and TRBJ1-5; a weak D match, TRBD1 (5 bases). In germline, CDR1 is MNHEY, CDR2 SMNVEV (reference sequence). The CDR3 totals 15 residues. The V end lost 3 bases, the J end lost 2 bases, and 11 bases lay between the germline ends. CDR3 residues: CASSLGGFGNQPQHF. The CDR3 region has the DNA TGTGCCAGCAGTTTGGGGGGTTTCGGCAATCAGCCCCAGCATTTT.

The rearrangement joins TRBV21-1 to TRBJ1-2. TRBV21-1 counts as a pseudogene. The CDR3 length is 15 residues. CDR3 residues: CASSNDAGPNYGYTF. CDR3 nucleotides: TGTGCCAGCAGCAACGACGCGGGACCCAACTATGGCTACACCTTC.

The chain carries TRBV27 and TRBJ1-5, with 8 bases fitting TRBD1. Germline-derived CDR1 and CDR2 are MNHEY and SMNVEV (reference sequence). J gave up 5 bases and V 6 bases, and 12 bases lay outside the gene matches. The CDR3 runs to 16 residues. The CDR3 here is CASSLGQGRVDQPQHF. The CDR3 DNA follows: TGTGCCAGCAGCCTCGGACAGGGCCGGGTCGATCAGCCCCAGCATTTT.

The DNA for the CDR3 is TGCAGTGCTAGAGAGTCCTACGGAGCTTTCTTT. Its translation: CSARESYGAFF. The genes are TRBV20-1 and TRBJ1-1; D remains ambiguous. CDR3 length equals 11 residues. CDR1 is DFQATT and CDR2 is SNEGSKA in the germline V gene (reference sequence). V was clipped by 0 bases and J by 10 bases, with 9 bases between them.

The chain links TRBV11-2 to TRBJ1-2, with D maybe TRBD1 (6 bases). Germline V gene data show CDR1 as SGHAT and CDR2 as FQNNGV. The CDR3 is made up of 15 amino acids. V was shortened by 7 bases and J by 2 bases, with 17 bases between the two germline ends. The CDR3 loop reads CASTVPGAANYGYTF. Here the CDR3 DNA reads TGTGCCAGCACCGTCCCAGGGGCTGCAAACTATGGCTACACCTTC.

The V and J genes are TRBV11-2 and TRBJ2-7; D is undetermined. This CDR3 is built from 18 residues. Germline loops: CDR1 SGHAT, CDR2 FQNNGV. The V end was cut by 1 base, the J end by 3 bases, with 22 bases between. The DNA for the CDR3 is TGTGCCAGCAGCTTAGCGACGGATGGAGTAGTCAGCTACTACGAGCAGTACTTC. Its translation: CASSLATDGVVSYYEQYF.